The TCR beta chain under discussion was sequenced for a study of cytomegalovirus exposure and HLA in healthy donors. The CDR3 spans 17 residues. Germline assignment: CDR1 SEHNR and CDR2 FQNEAQ (reference sequence). This clone was picked up a small number of times. Its antigen is not identified. The junction departs from germline at one end; a sequencing error may be responsible. The study's findings and limits: A later analysis linked a missense DCLRE1C variant to TCR beta V- and J-gene trimming. Immune exposure data for these donors was limited to CMV serostatus.

PCR primers comprised 60 Vbeta and 13 Jbeta primers. Sequencing was performed with immunoSEQ multiplex PCR; in TCRdb, only in-frame clones are kept and a portion is missing. Of some 140,000 clones detected, about 9.1% appear once; the ten largest clones hold 6.5% to 9%. The TCR sequence derives from a woman aged 40 to 49 in good health and CMV-seropositive. The chain is built from TRBV7-9 and TRBJ2-7, with a possible D match to TRBD2 (6 bases). The specimen sequenced was PBMCs. DNA for the CDR3: TGTGCCAGCAGCCTCGGGGGTGCAGGGTTTCGATCCTCCGAGCAGTACTTC. Translating gives CASSLGGAGFRSSEQYF.